This paragraph covers one T cell receptor beta chain sequence. The antigen remains undetermined. The data were produced by immunoSEQ multiplex PCR, yet TCRdb's version contains in-frame clones alone and is incomplete. There are over 200,000 clones in the sample; almost 90% occur only once, and about 2.7% lies in the top ten. CDR3 length: 15 amino acids. Germline-derived CDR1 and CDR2 are SGHTA and FQGNSA. The V end lost 1 base, the J end lost 6 bases, and 15 bases lay between the germline ends. This specimen belongs to a study of cytomegalovirus exposure and HLA in healthy donors. Study background: The 110 or so validation repertoires were produced on the same platform as the 550 to 700 repertoires of the first cohort. This was reported in a later analysis.

Study findings and constraints: Some TCR beta chains (roughly 160 of them) were listed as cytomegalovirus-associated.

This sequence joins TRBV7-2 and TRBJ1-1; D ambiguous. The clonotype comes from a woman younger than 35 in good health and CMV-seronegative. The sequenced sample was PBMCs. In DNA, the CDR3 is TGTGCCAGCAGCTTAGACCAGTTCCTCTCCGCTGAAGCTTTCTTT. It encodes CASSLDQFLSAEAFF.